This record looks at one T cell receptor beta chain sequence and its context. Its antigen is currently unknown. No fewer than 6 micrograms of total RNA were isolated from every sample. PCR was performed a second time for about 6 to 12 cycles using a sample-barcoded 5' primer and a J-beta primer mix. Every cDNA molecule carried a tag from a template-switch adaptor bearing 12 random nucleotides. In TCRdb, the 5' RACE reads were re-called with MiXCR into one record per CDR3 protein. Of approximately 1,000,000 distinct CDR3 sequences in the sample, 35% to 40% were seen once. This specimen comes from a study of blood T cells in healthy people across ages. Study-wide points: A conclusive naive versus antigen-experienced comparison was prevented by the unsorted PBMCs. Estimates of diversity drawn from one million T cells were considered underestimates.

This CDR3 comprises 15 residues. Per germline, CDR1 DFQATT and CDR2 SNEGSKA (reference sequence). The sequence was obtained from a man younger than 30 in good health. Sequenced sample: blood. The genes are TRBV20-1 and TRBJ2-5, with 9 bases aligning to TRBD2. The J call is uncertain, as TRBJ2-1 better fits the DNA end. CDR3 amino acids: CSASLIGLAQETQFF. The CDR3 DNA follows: TGCAGTGCTAGTCTAATCGGACTAGCGCAAGAGACCCAGTTCTTC.